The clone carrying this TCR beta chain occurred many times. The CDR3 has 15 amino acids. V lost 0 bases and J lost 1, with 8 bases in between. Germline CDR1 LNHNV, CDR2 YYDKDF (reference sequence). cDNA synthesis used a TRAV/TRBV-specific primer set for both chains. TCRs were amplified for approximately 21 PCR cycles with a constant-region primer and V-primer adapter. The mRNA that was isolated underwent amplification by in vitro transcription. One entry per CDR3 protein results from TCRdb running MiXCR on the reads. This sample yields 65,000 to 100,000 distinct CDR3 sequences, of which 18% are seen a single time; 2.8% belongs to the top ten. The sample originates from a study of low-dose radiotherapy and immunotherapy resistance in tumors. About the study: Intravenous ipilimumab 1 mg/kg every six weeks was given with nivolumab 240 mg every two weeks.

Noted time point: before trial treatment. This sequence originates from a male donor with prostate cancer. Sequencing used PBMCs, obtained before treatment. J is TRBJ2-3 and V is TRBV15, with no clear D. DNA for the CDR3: TGTGCCACCAGCAGAGAAGGCATCGGCACAGATACGCAGTATTTT. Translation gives CATSREGIGTDTQYF.